This T cell receptor (beta chain) was sequenced for a study of OX40 agonist ivuxolimab in advanced cancers. Looking at the study overall: While on treatment, patients had intravenous ivuxolimab at 0.01 to 10 mg/kg every 2 weeks. Two patients with cutaneous melanoma and one with hepatocellular carcinoma, three in total, showed partial responses. Study-wide results and limits: Expanded clones were, on average, more numerous in CD8+ T cells than in CD4+.

Data came from immunoSEQ multiplex PCR; TCRdb stores just in-frame clones and leaves some out. In the table there are approximately 70,000 clones, roughly 83% of which are singletons. This clone appeared a single time. Its antigen is unknown. This TCR was recovered from an adult with an advanced solid tumor such as melanoma, head and neck, liver or kidney cancer. The sample here was CD4+ or CD8+ T cells sorted from blood, taken in a trial of the OX40 agonist ivuxolimab.

The CDR3 nucleotides are TGTGCCAGCAGTCGACAGACCGGGGAGCTGTTTTTT. Protein product: CASSRQTGELFF. The rearrangement joins TRBV6-5 to TRBJ2-2, with a possible D match to TRBD1 (5 bases). V lost 5 bases and J 5 bases, leaving 6 bases between the germline ends. This CDR3 comprises 12 residues. Germline V lookup: CDR1 MNHEY, CDR2 SVGAGI.